The 13 T cell receptor beta chains in this list originate from one sample, sequenced in a study of monozygotic twins with inflammatory bowel disease. TCRdb reanalyzed the 5' RACE reads and collapses them to one entry per CDR3 protein, without DNA. The sample table includes 400,000 to 500,000 distinct CDR3 sequences. Material for sequencing was blood. The receptors were sampled from a human donor with ulcerative colitis or Crohn's disease, or a healthy co-twin of an affected twin (not recorded which).

J is TRBJ2-5 and V is TRBV12-3 or TRBV12-4; checking the TCRdb D call of TRBD1 is not possible without DNA. The CDR3 is 12 amino acids. CDR3: CASSFQGETQYF.

V gene TRBV20-1 combines with J gene TRBJ2-1; TCRdb names TRBD1, which stays unverified in the absence of DNA. The CDR3 extends over 12 amino acids. Germline lookup yields CDR1 DFQATT and CDR2 SNEGSKA (reference sequence). CDR3 amino acids: CSLQGSYNEQFF.

CDR3 region: CASSLQERYGYTF. The chain employs TRBV5-1 and TRBJ1-2. CDR1 is SGHRS and CDR2 is YFSETQ in the germline V gene. This CDR3 has 13 residues.

The V call is TRBV13, the J call TRBJ1-6; TCRdb proposes TRBD1, but this gene call is untestable without DNA. This CDR3 region has 13 residues. CDR1 is PRHDT and CDR2 is FYEKMQ in the germline V gene (reference sequence). The CDR3: CAGSSRRDSPLHF. The full variable domain, in which reference TRBV13 and TRBJ1-6 provide the parts outside the CDR3, is AAGVIQSPRHLIKEKRETATLKCYPIPRHDTVYWYQQGPGQDPQFLISFYEKMQSDKGSIPDRFSAQQFSDYHSELNMSSLELGDSALYFCAGSSRRDSPLHFGNGTRLTVT.

CDR3 residues: CATSDRTGGRTDTQYF. The V and J genes are TRBV24-1 and TRBJ2-3; TCRdb's assignment of TRBD1 cannot be checked, as there is no DNA. This CDR3 has 16 amino acids. Germline V lookup: CDR1 KGHDR, CDR2 SFDVKD.

V and J are TRBV6-1 and TRBJ2-1; TCRdb's D call of TRBD1 is untestable without DNA. Germline CDR1 and CDR2: MNHNS and SASEGT. The CDR3 has 12 residues. This chain's CDR3 is CASGQGGNEQFF.

The chain carries TRBV3-1 and TRBJ1-1; TCRdb names TRBD1, which stays unverified in the absence of DNA. Germline CDR1 and CDR2: LGHDT and YNNKEL (reference sequence). The CDR3 consists of 13 residues. CDR3 in amino acids: CASSPLEGTEAFF. Filled out from reference TRBV3-1 and TRBJ1-1, the complete variable domain reads DTAVSQTPKYLVTQMGNDKSIKCEQNLGHDTMYWYKQDSKKFLKIMFSYNNKELIINETVPNRFSPKSPDKAHLNLHINSLELGDSAVYFCASSPLEGTEAFFGQGTRLTVV.

The chain uses TRBV9 and TRBJ2-7. CDR3 length: 13 residues. Germline CDR1 reads SGDLS; CDR2 reads YYNGEE. This CDR3 is CASSVESDYEQYF.

The genes are TRBV2 and TRBJ2-2; the D call from TCRdb, TRBD2, cannot be confirmed without DNA. There are 17 residues in the CDR3. Germline V gene lookup returns CDR1 SNHLY and CDR2 FYNNEI. The CDR3 sequence: CASSEARSGLNTGELFF.

V usage is TRBV3-1 and J usage is TRBJ2-7. The CDR3 sequence is 14 residues long. Germline V lookup: CDR1 LGHDT, CDR2 YNNKEL (reference sequence). CDR3 residues: CASSPGQAPYEQYF.

V usage is TRBV6-2 or TRBV6-3 and J usage is TRBJ2-2; TCRdb reports TRBD2, a call that lacks DNA to check it against. The CDR3 is 13 amino acids. CDR1 and CDR2 from the germline V gene are MNHEY and SVGEGT. CDR3 in amino acids: CASRQLVTGELFF.

The chain joins TRBV6-1 to TRBJ2-7; the TCRdb call, TRBD1, lacks DNA for checking. CDR1 is MNHNS, CDR2 SASEGT, per germline. The CDR3 contains 15 residues. CDR3 amino acids: CASRQPGQGDYEQYF.

The chain is built from TRBV20-1 and TRBJ1-1; TCRdb's assignment of TRBD1 cannot be checked, as there is no DNA. The CDR3 runs 13 residues. Looked up from germline, CDR1 is DFQATT and CDR2 is SNEGSKA (reference sequence). The CDR3 here is CSALDRLNTEAFF.